These T cell receptor beta chains were read from a single sample in a study of blood T cell repertoires in COVID-19. Profiling relied on immunoSEQ multiplex PCR, and the TCRdb table lists in-frame clones only, not all of them. Of fewer than 500,000 clones listed, 70% to 90% are singletons. What was sequenced was peripheral blood. All receptors come from a woman aged 25 to 45 with active or convalescent COVID-19. Each CDR3 is given with its conserved first and last residue. Fields, in order: J gene, V gene, D gene, clone size, CDR3 DNA, CDR3 protein. The D gene is left open where the match is weak. Part of the rows lack a size; the others show once, few, many or a class for expanded clones.

j_call: TRBJ1-1
v_call: TRBV12-1
d_call: .
clone_size: once
cdr3_nt: TGTGCCAGCCAATCTGGCAACACTGAAGCTTTCTTT
cdr3_aa: CASQSGNTEAFF

j_call: TRBJ1-1
v_call: TRBV5-1
d_call: .
clone_size: few
cdr3_nt: TGCGCCAGCAGCGCGCGACAGGTGAACACTGAAGCTTTCTTT
cdr3_aa: CASSARQVNTEAFF

j_call: TRBJ2-7
v_call: TRBV10-2
d_call: TRBD1
clone_size: .
cdr3_nt: TGCGCCAGCAGGCTGACAGGGACCAGTCGAGAGCAGTACTTC
cdr3_aa: CASRLTGTSREQYF

j_call: TRBJ1-1
v_call: TRBV10-3
d_call: TRBD1
clone_size: .
cdr3_nt: TGTGCCATCAGTGCCCAACAGGGGGCGGGGGACACTGAAGCTTTCTTT
cdr3_aa: CAISAQQGAGDTEAFF

j_call: TRBJ2-1
v_call: TRBV6-1
d_call: TRBD2
clone_size: .
cdr3_nt: TGTGCCAGCAGTGAACCCGGGACTAGCGGGGGGGCGAGTGAGCAGTTCTTC
cdr3_aa: CASSEPGTSGGASEQFF

j_call: TRBJ1-2
v_call: TRBV6-5
d_call: .
clone_size: .
cdr3_nt: TGTGCCACGCTACACGGGGAAGGTAACTATGGCTACACCTTC
cdr3_aa: CATLHGEGNYGYTF

j_call: TRBJ1-2
v_call: TRBV13
d_call: .
clone_size: .
cdr3_nt: TGTGCCAGCAGCTCAACAGGGACCTATGGCTACACCTTC
cdr3_aa: CASSSTGTYGYTF

j_call: TRBJ2-5
v_call: TRBV10-3
d_call: TRBD1
clone_size: once
cdr3_nt: TGTGCCATCGGGGGTGGACAGGGACCTTTTGGAGAGACCCAGTACTTC
cdr3_aa: CAIGGGQGPFGETQYF

j_call: TRBJ2-7
v_call: TRBV10-1
d_call: .
clone_size: .
cdr3_nt: TGCGCCAGCAGTCCGGTGGGGGGCTACGAGCAGTACTTC
cdr3_aa: CASSPVGGYEQYF

j_call: TRBJ1-2
v_call: TRBV11-2
d_call: .
clone_size: .
cdr3_nt: TGTGCCAGCAGCCCAATAGATTTGTATGGCTACACCTTC
cdr3_aa: CASSPIDLYGYTF

j_call: TRBJ2-3
v_call: TRBV6-5
d_call: .
clone_size: .
cdr3_nt: TGTGCCAGCAGTTACTCGAGGGGGGGCCTTGATACGCAGTATTTT
cdr3_aa: CASSYSRGGLDTQYF

j_call: TRBJ1-1
v_call: TRBV7-8
d_call: TRBD1
clone_size: .
cdr3_nt: TGTGCCAGCAGCCTTGGACAGGGGGCTGTGAACACTGAAGCTTTCTTT
cdr3_aa: CASSLGQGAVNTEAFF

j_call: TRBJ1-3
v_call: TRBV5-1
d_call: TRBD1
clone_size: .
cdr3_nt: TGCGCCAGCAGCACGGGACAGCCGGGCACTGGAAACACCATATATTTT
cdr3_aa: CASSTGQPGTGNTIYF

j_call: TRBJ2-5
v_call: TRBV6-5
d_call: .
clone_size: .
cdr3_nt: TGTGCCAGCAGGAAGACAGCAAAAGAGACCCAGTACTTC
cdr3_aa: CASRKTAKETQYF

j_call: TRBJ2-7
v_call: TRBV10-2
d_call: .
clone_size: .
cdr3_nt: TGCGCCAGCAGTGATTCGTACGAGCAGTACTTC
cdr3_aa: CASSDSYEQYF

j_call: TRBJ1-1
v_call: TRBV19
d_call: TRBD1
clone_size: .
cdr3_nt: TGTGCCAGTAGTACTGGACAGGGGTACACTGAAGCTTTCTTT
cdr3_aa: CASSTGQGYTEAFF

j_call: TRBJ1-2
v_call: TRBV4-1
d_call: .
clone_size: .
cdr3_nt: TGCGCCAGCAGCCAAGCCCTCCAAGCCGCTGGCTATGGCTACACCTTC
cdr3_aa: CASSQALQAAGYGYTF

j_call: TRBJ2-1
v_call: TRBV4-2
d_call: .
clone_size: .
cdr3_nt: TGTGCCAGCAGCCAAGATCGGATAGCGAGCTCCTACAATGAGCAGTTCTTC
cdr3_aa: CASSQDRIASSYNEQFF

j_call: TRBJ2-2
v_call: TRBV5-4
d_call: TRBD1
clone_size: .
cdr3_nt: TGTGCCAGCAGCCTTCCGGGACAGGCGAACACCGGGGAGCTGTTTTTT
cdr3_aa: CASSLPGQANTGELFF

j_call: TRBJ1-2
v_call: TRBV19
d_call: .
clone_size: .
cdr3_nt: TGTGCCAGTAGTATTCTGCGTGCGAGCTATGGCTACACCTTC
cdr3_aa: CASSILRASYGYTF

j_call: TRBJ2-4
v_call: TRBV27
d_call: .
clone_size: few
cdr3_nt: TGTGCCAGCACTCGGACACCTGGGAACATTCAGTACTTC
cdr3_aa: CASTRTPGNIQYF

j_call: TRBJ1-6
v_call: TRBV27
d_call: TRBD1
clone_size: .
cdr3_nt: TGTGCCAGTGGACAGGGTAATTCACCCCTCCACTTT
cdr3_aa: CASGQGNSPLHF

j_call: TRBJ1-2
v_call: TRBV7-8
d_call: .
clone_size: .
cdr3_nt: TGTGCCAGCAGCTCGAATAGCTATGGCTACACCTTC
cdr3_aa: CASSSNSYGYTF

j_call: TRBJ2-7
v_call: TRBV4-1
d_call: .
clone_size: .
cdr3_nt: TGCGCCAGCAGCCAAGTTCTTACGGGATCCTACGAGCAGTACTTC
cdr3_aa: CASSQVLTGSYEQYF

j_call: TRBJ1-1
v_call: TRBV19
d_call: TRBD1
clone_size: .
cdr3_nt: TGTGCCAGTAGTATCCCGGACAGGGGGAACACTGAAGCTTTCTTT
cdr3_aa: CASSIPDRGNTEAFF

j_call: TRBJ2-5
v_call: TRBV5-1
d_call: TRBD2
clone_size: .
cdr3_nt: TGCGCCAGCAGCTTGAAATTAGCGGGAGGGTTTCGGCAAGAGACCCAGTACTTC
cdr3_aa: CASSLKLAGGFRQETQYF

j_call: TRBJ2-1
v_call: TRBV5-4
d_call: TRBD2
clone_size: few
cdr3_nt: TGTGCCAGCAGCTTGACTAGCGGGAGCACAGTCAATGAGCAGTTCTTC
cdr3_aa: CASSLTSGSTVNEQFF

j_call: TRBJ1-4
v_call: TRBV19
d_call: .
clone_size: .
cdr3_nt: TGTGCCAGTAGTGTTCCCCCTTATCGACAGAAAAATAATGAAAAACTGTTTTTT
cdr3_aa: CASSVPPYRQKNNEKLFF

j_call: TRBJ2-7
v_call: TRBV11-2
d_call: TRBD2
clone_size: once
cdr3_nt: TGTGCCAGCAGCTTTGGCGGGGGGATCGTCCACGAGCAGTACTTC
cdr3_aa: CASSFGGGIVHEQYF

j_call: TRBJ2-3
v_call: TRBV21-1
d_call: .
clone_size: .
cdr3_nt: TGTGCCAGCAGCCCCGGGGACAGGGGAATAACAGATACGCAGTATTTT
cdr3_aa: CASSPGDRGITDTQYF

j_call: TRBJ1-4
v_call: TRBV7-9
d_call: .
clone_size: once
cdr3_nt: TGTGCCAGCAGCGAGCTTTTCCGACAGTCAACTAATGAAAAACTGTTTTTT
cdr3_aa: CASSELFRQSTNEKLFF

j_call: TRBJ1-1
v_call: TRBV3-1/TRBV3-2
d_call: .
clone_size: .
cdr3_nt: TGTGCCAGCAGCCAAGATCTCGGGGGATCTCGGGAAGCTTTCTTT
cdr3_aa: CASSQDLGGSREAFF

j_call: TRBJ1-2
v_call: TRBV5-5
d_call: .
clone_size: .
cdr3_nt: TGTGCCAGCAGCCCCTTGTTGGCGGGCAACTATGGCTACACCTTC
cdr3_aa: CASSPLLAGNYGYTF

j_call: TRBJ2-6
v_call: TRBV7-8
d_call: TRBD1
clone_size: once
cdr3_nt: TGTGCCAGCAGCTTAAGGGACAGGGTTATCTCTGGGGCCAACGTCCTGACTTTC
cdr3_aa: CASSLRDRVISGANVLTF

j_call: TRBJ1-5
v_call: TRBV21-1
d_call: .
clone_size: .
cdr3_nt: TGTGCCAGCAGCAAAGCGCCTTGGAGGCGGCTGAAGCCCCAGCATTTT
cdr3_aa: CASSKAPWRRLKPQHF

j_call: TRBJ1-2
v_call: TRBV5-6
d_call: .
clone_size: .
cdr3_nt: TGTGCCAGCAGCTTCCTCATAGATGGCTACACCTTC
cdr3_aa: CASSFLIDGYTF

j_call: TRBJ1-1
v_call: TRBV5-1
d_call: .
clone_size: .
cdr3_nt: TGCGCCAGCAGCTTCGGCAGGGTGGGCACTGAAGCTTTCTTT
cdr3_aa: CASSFGRVGTEAFF

j_call: TRBJ2-1
v_call: TRBV25-1
d_call: .
clone_size: .
cdr3_nt: TGTGCCAGCAGTGAGACTCTAGCCCTGGGGTACAATGAGCAGTTCTTC
cdr3_aa: CASSETLALGYNEQFF

j_call: TRBJ1-3
v_call: TRBV18
d_call: TRBD1
clone_size: .
cdr3_nt: TGTGCCAGCTCACCTTCCGGGACAGGGGGCTTTGGCGGAAACACCATATATTTT
cdr3_aa: CASSPSGTGGFGGNTIYF

j_call: TRBJ2-2
v_call: TRBV7-6
d_call: TRBD1
clone_size: once
cdr3_nt: TGTGCCAGCAGCTTATTGTCCGGACAGGGGACCGGGGAGCTGTTTTTT
cdr3_aa: CASSLLSGQGTGELFF

j_call: TRBJ2-6
v_call: TRBV2
d_call: .
clone_size: .
cdr3_nt: TGTGCCAGCAGTGGGGACACGTACGTCCTGACTTTC
cdr3_aa: CASSGDTYVLTF

j_call: TRBJ1-5
v_call: TRBV6-5
d_call: TRBD1
clone_size: few
cdr3_nt: TGTGCCAGCAGTACGACAGGGGTGGGCAATCAGCCCCAGCATTTT
cdr3_aa: CASSTTGVGNQPQHF

j_call: TRBJ1-2
v_call: TRBV19
d_call: TRBD1
clone_size: once
cdr3_nt: TGTGCCAGTAGTTCGGTTTTCGGGACAGGGATTTATGGCTACACCTTC
cdr3_aa: CASSSVFGTGIYGYTF

j_call: TRBJ1-4
v_call: TRBV5-1
d_call: TRBD1
clone_size: .
cdr3_nt: TGCGCCAGCAGCCGGGACAGGGTAGAGGAAAAACTGTTTTTT
cdr3_aa: CASSRDRVEEKLFF

j_call: TRBJ1-1
v_call: TRBV4-1
d_call: .
clone_size: .
cdr3_nt: TGCGCCAGCAGCTTAAGCCCGGTGGGCTCTGAAGCTTTCTTT
cdr3_aa: CASSLSPVGSEAFF

j_call: TRBJ2-3
v_call: TRBV10-1
d_call: TRBD2
clone_size: .
cdr3_nt: TGCGCCAGCAGCAAGACTAGCGGGAGGTCTGATACGCAGTATTTT
cdr3_aa: CASSKTSGRSDTQYF

j_call: TRBJ2-7
v_call: TRBV6-5
d_call: TRBD2
clone_size: .
cdr3_nt: TGTGCCAGCAGCGTTCTAGCGGGGGGGCCTTACGAGCAGTACTTC
cdr3_aa: CASSVLAGGPYEQYF

j_call: TRBJ1-2
v_call: TRBV5-4
d_call: .
clone_size: .
cdr3_nt: TGTGCCAGCAGCCCATATTCAGGGTTCTCCTATGGCTACACCTTC
cdr3_aa: CASSPYSGFSYGYTF